These T cell receptor beta chains were read from a single sample in a study of T-cell reconstitution after alpha-beta-depleted transplantation in children. TCRdb redid the calling of the PCR reads with MiXCR, one entry per CDR3 protein. The sample holds some 200,000 distinct CDR3 sequences, approximately 8.4% seen once. Here the sequenced sample was PBMCs, mostly from graft donor cells, taken 360 days after TCRalphabeta/CD19-depleted stem cell transplant. The origin of the receptors is a male patient between 2 and 10 years old who had a stem cell transplant for acute myeloid leukemia, so the T cells may come from the graft donor. The CDR3 runs from the conserved cysteine through the conserved F or W. Each record gives: D gene, J gene, V gene, clone size, CDR3 DNA, CDR3 protein. D genes are given only for firm matches. Size values are once, few and many counts, or a class for expanded clones, and some rows have none.

d_call: TRBD2; j_call: TRBJ2-3; v_call: TRBV29-1; clone_size: -; cdr3_nt: TGCAGCTTCAAAGCGGGAGGGCCCAAAGATACGCAGTATTTT; cdr3_aa: CSFKAGGPKDTQYF
d_call: -; j_call: TRBJ2-2; v_call: TRBV5-1; clone_size: many; cdr3_nt: TGCGCCAGTACAGGGAACACCGGGGAGCTGTTTTTT; cdr3_aa: CASTGNTGELFF
d_call: -; j_call: TRBJ1-1; v_call: TRBV5-1; clone_size: -; cdr3_nt: TGCGCCAGCGGAATTGACAGCAGCACTGAAGCTTTCTTT; cdr3_aa: CASGIDSSTEAFF
d_call: -; j_call: TRBJ2-1; v_call: TRBV12-3/TRBV12-4; clone_size: -; cdr3_nt: TGTGCCAGCAGTCTAGGCCCGGTATCCTACAATGAGCAGTTCTTC; cdr3_aa: CASSLGPVSYNEQFF
d_call: -; j_call: TRBJ1-5; v_call: TRBV3-1; clone_size: few; cdr3_nt: TGTGCCAGCAGCCAAAGTACTGAGCAGCCCCAGCATTTT; cdr3_aa: CASSQSTEQPQHF
d_call: -; j_call: TRBJ2-6; v_call: TRBV29-1; clone_size: few; cdr3_nt: TGCAGCGTTGACCAGGGATCTGGGGCCAACGTCCTGACTTTC; cdr3_aa: CSVDQGSGANVLTF
d_call: TRBD2; j_call: TRBJ2-7; v_call: TRBV20-1; clone_size: -; cdr3_nt: TGCAGTGCTAGAGATACTTTAGCGGGATACCACGAGCAGTACTTC; cdr3_aa: CSARDTLAGYHEQYF
d_call: TRBD1; j_call: TRBJ2-5; v_call: TRBV5-5; clone_size: -; cdr3_nt: TGTGCCAGCAGCTGGGGACAGAGTGAAGAGACCCAGTACTTC; cdr3_aa: CASSWGQSEETQYF
d_call: -; j_call: TRBJ2-3; v_call: TRBV20-1; clone_size: many; cdr3_nt: TGCAGTGCTAGAGACCCAGCGGTGCGCACAGATACGCAGTATTTT; cdr3_aa: CSARDPAVRTDTQYF
d_call: TRBD2; j_call: TRBJ2-3; v_call: TRBV5-1; clone_size: few; cdr3_nt: TGCGCCAGCAGCTACGCCGGGACTAGCGGGGGTTTAGATACGCAGTATTTT; cdr3_aa: CASSYAGTSGGLDTQYF
d_call: -; j_call: TRBJ1-1; v_call: TRBV18; clone_size: many; cdr3_nt: TGTGCCAGCGTGGGGGGTCCCAGCATGAACACTGAAGCTTTCTTT; cdr3_aa: CASVGGPSMNTEAFF
d_call: TRBD1; j_call: TRBJ2-2; v_call: TRBV12-5; clone_size: -; cdr3_nt: TGTGCTAGTGGTTTGGGGCAGGGGGACACCGGGGAGCTGTTTTTT; cdr3_aa: CASGLGQGDTGELFF
d_call: TRBD2; j_call: TRBJ2-1; v_call: TRBV6-5; clone_size: many; cdr3_nt: TGTGCCAGCAGTCGCCCAACTAGCGGGGGGGCTAATGAGCAGTTCTTC; cdr3_aa: CASSRPTSGGANEQFF
d_call: -; j_call: TRBJ2-7; v_call: TRBV7-2; clone_size: few; cdr3_nt: TGTGCCAGCAGCTTACACAAATACGAGCAGTACTTC; cdr3_aa: CASSLHKYEQYF
d_call: -; j_call: TRBJ2-1; v_call: TRBV20-1; clone_size: many; cdr3_nt: TGCAGTGCTCCTACTTGGGCTTCGGGCAATGAGCAGTTCTTC; cdr3_aa: CSAPTWASGNEQFF
d_call: TRBD2; j_call: TRBJ2-3; v_call: TRBV20-1; clone_size: few; cdr3_nt: TGCAGTGCTCTTAGCGGGAGAGGTACAGATACGCAGTATTTT; cdr3_aa: CSALSGRGTDTQYF
d_call: -; j_call: TRBJ2-2; v_call: TRBV5-1; clone_size: many; cdr3_nt: TGCGCCAGCAGCTTCGGTCCCACACGTTTGTTACACACCGGGGAGCTGTTTTTT; cdr3_aa: CASSFGPTRLLHTGELFF
d_call: -; j_call: TRBJ2-5; v_call: TRBV7-2; clone_size: few; cdr3_nt: TGTGCCAGCAGCTCGGGGATCGCTCCGAGGGAGACCCAGTACTTC; cdr3_aa: CASSSGIAPRETQYF
d_call: TRBD2; j_call: TRBJ2-5; v_call: TRBV12-3/TRBV12-4; clone_size: many; cdr3_nt: TGTGCCAGCACTTCGACTAGCGGGAGTGTAATCCAGTACTTC; cdr3_aa: CASTSTSGSVIQYF
d_call: -; j_call: TRBJ1-2; v_call: TRBV20-1; clone_size: -; cdr3_nt: TGCAGTGCTAGAGATGGTAGGGGATTGTGGGGCTACACCTTC; cdr3_aa: CSARDGRGLWGYTF